These 8 T cell receptor beta chains were all obtained from the same sample, sequenced in a study of blood T cells in healthy people across ages. Using a J-beta primer mix together with a sample-barcoded 5' primer, a second PCR was run for roughly 7 to 12 cycles. TCRdb independently ran MiXCR on the 5' RACE reads; one entry per CDR3 protein. There are 1.5 million to 2 million distinct CDR3 sequences in the sample; 34% occur only once, and around 10% lies in the top ten. Sequences were obtained from blood. Receptors originate from a woman aged 25 to 39 in good health.

V usage is TRBV9 and J usage is TRBJ2-1; no reliable D call. V dropped 4 bases and J dropped 3 bases, with 8 bases sitting between them. The CDR3 is made up of 13 amino acids. In germline, CDR1 is SGDLS, CDR2 YYNGEE. The CDR3 region has the DNA TGTGCCAGCAGCACCAGGAGCTACAATGAGCAGTTCTTC. It codes for CASSTRSYNEQFF.

V and J are TRBV13 and TRBJ2-1; TRBD2 matches at 11 bases. The V gene's germline CDR1 is PRHDT and CDR2 FYEKMQ (reference sequence). The CDR3 loop spans 15 amino acids. The V segment lost 6 bases and the J segment 6 bases; nucleotides outside the gene matches: 7. DNA of the CDR3: TGTGCCAGCAGGCCGACTAGCGGGGTGTCCAATGAGCAGTTCTTC. This translates into CASRPTSGVSNEQFF.

This clonotype was observed many times. V is TRBV18 and J is TRBJ2-7, with 7 bases lining up with TRBD1. The V gene's germline CDR1 is KGHSH and CDR2 LQKENI. J gave up 7 bases and V 6 bases, and 18 bases lay outside the gene matches. The CDR3 consists of 16 residues. CDR3 in amino acids: CASSLDRALNYVEQYF. CDR3 nucleotides: TGTGCCAGCTCCCTTGACAGGGCTCTAAACTACGTAGAGCAGTACTTC.

The table lists this clonotype with a few counts. V gene TRBV30 combines with J gene TRBJ2-1, with a weak D call TRBD1 (7 bases). Trimming took off 0 bases at V and 5 bases at J, with 14 bases between the two ends. The germline V gene encodes CDR1 GTSNPN and CDR2 SVGIG (reference sequence). This CDR3 is 15 amino acids long. CDR3 loop: CAWSVRSRGDNEQFF. In nucleotides, the CDR3 is TGTGCCTGGAGTGTACGATCCAGGGGGGACAATGAGCAGTTCTTC.

The count of this clonotype is one. This sequence joins TRBV7-8 and TRBJ2-3; 9 bases are a match to TRBD2. The CDR3 spans 15 residues. The V segment lost 1 base and the J segment 11 bases; nucleotides outside the gene matches: 10. The germline V gene encodes CDR1 SGHVS and CDR2 FQNEAQ. CDR3 coding DNA: TGTGCCAGCAGCTTAGGTGGCGGGGGGGCCCGTAAGCAGTATTTT. Its translation: CASSLGGGGARKQYF.

This clonotype showed up just a few times. This chain joins TRBV4-1 and TRBJ1-4; TRBD1 aligns across 7 bases. This CDR3 has 16 residues. Germline V gene lookup returns CDR1 MGHRA and CDR2 YSYEKL. The V and J ends lost 4 bases and 3 bases, in that order; junction bases with no gene match: 8. The CDR3 DNA sequence: TGCGCCAGCAGCCGATGGCCCAGGGGGGCTAATGAAAAACTGTTTTTT. Its translation is CASSRWPRGANEKLFF.

The rearrangement uses TRBV4-1 and TRBJ2-4; D is uncertain. V lost 0 bases and J lost 0, with 3 bases in between. The CDR3 has 14 amino acids. Per germline, CDR1 MGHRA and CDR2 YSYEKL. The CDR3 loop reads CASSQELAKNIQYF. Here the CDR3 DNA reads TGCGCCAGCAGCCAAGAACTAGCCAAAAACATTCAGTACTTC.

V and J are TRBV4-1 and TRBJ2-1; 15 nucleotides agree with TRBD2. Germline V gene sequence: CDR1 MGHRA, CDR2 YSYEKL. V shed 2 bases and J 7 bases; nucleotides not matched to a gene: 6. This CDR3 spans 17 amino acids. CDR3 amino acids: CASSQRTSGGARNEQFF. The CDR3 DNA reads as TGCGCCAGCAGCCAAAGGACTAGCGGGGGGGCCAGGAATGAGCAGTTCTTC.